This record concerns one TCR beta chain sequence. As handled by the study authors: Amplified reference gene primers provided the basis for estimating nucleated cell counts. This table comes from immunoSEQ multiplex PCR, and its TCRdb copy is limited to in-frame clones, with some not included. V and J calls and clone size come straight from that table; D and trimming were deduced from the DNA. The sample includes about 90,000 clones, around 87% of them seen just once. The sample belongs to a study of blood T cell repertoires in COVID-19. Study as a whole: Samples representing acute and convalescent COVID-19 were sourced from the United States, Italy and Spain. Sample material is recorded as cDNA or gDNA derived from T cells, B-cell-depleted T cells, or PBMCs.

CDR3 size: 15 residues. Germline values: CDR1 KGHDR, CDR2 SFDVKD. V lost 4 bases, J lost 7 bases, and 13 bases lay in between. Input material: peripheral blood. This receptor was taken from a human donor in a cohort sampled during active COVID-19. The V gene is TRBV24-1, the J gene TRBJ2-6; D may be TRBD2 (5 bases). Written as DNA, the CDR3 is TGTGCCACCAGTGACAACCTCCCGGGAGCCAACGTCCTGACTTTC. The encoded protein is CATSDNLPGANVLTF.